These 14 T cell receptor beta chains were all obtained from the same sample, sequenced in a study of T cell responses to AZD1222 COVID-19 vaccine (dated by TCRdb to the early 2020s). The sample's time point label, in plain terms: about 28 days (+/-7) after the second vaccine dose. The library relied on the immunoSEQ multiplex PCR assay. Drawn from immuneACCESS, this table holds only the in-frame rearrangements with V and J called that TCRdb kept. Clones are partly lost; checked studies trace under half to an unresolved V gene and leave the rest unexplained. Across this sample there are around 270,000 clones, with roughly 93% seen only once. In total, the top ten clones hold less than 0.6% of the sample. The sample here was peripheral blood, taken 28 days after the second AZD1222 dose. The receptors come from an adult who received the AZD1222 COVID-19 vaccine.

The V and J genes are TRBV3-1 (or the pseudogene TRBV3-2) and TRBJ1-2; D is uncertain. The CDR3 is 14 residues long. V lost 2 bases to trimming and J lost 7 bases, with 14 bases between them. CDR1 and CDR2 (germline): LGHDT, YNNKEL (reference sequence). DNA for the CDR3: TGTGCCAGCAGCCAACGGGGATCTTTTTTTGGCTACACCTTC. This encodes CASSQRGSFFGYTF.

CDR3 bases: TGTGCCAGCAGCTTAGTTGCGGGCTCCTACAATGAGCAGTTCTTC. Protein product: CASSLVAGSYNEQFF. This chain links TRBV7-7 with TRBJ2-1, with D possibly TRBD2 on 5 matching bases. Trimming took 1 base from V and 0 from J, leaving 7 bases between them. Germline V lookup: CDR1 SSHAT, CDR2 FNYEAQ (reference sequence). The CDR3 contains 15 residues.

The chain combines TRBV12-3 or TRBV12-4 with TRBJ2-5; the match to TRBD1 covers 7 bases. The J segment lost 2 bases and the V segment lost 5 bases, leaving 2 bases of the junction unmatched. The CDR3 is 13 residues long. The CDR3, as DNA: TGTGCCAGCAGTCAGGGACAGCAAGAGACCCAGTACTTC. The encoded protein is CASSQGQQETQYF.

The chain's CDR3 is CATSDLSGTGKETQYF. The CDR3 DNA follows: TGTGCCACCAGTGATTTGTCCGGGACAGGGAAAGAGACCCAGTACTTC. The chain couples TRBV24-1 to TRBJ2-5; 9 bases are shared with TRBD1. The CDR3 has 16 residues. Germline V gives CDR1 KGHDR, CDR2 SFDVKD. Trimming removed 0 bases from V and 3 bases from J; junction bases left unmatched: 4.

The rearrangement uses TRBV27 and TRBJ1-2; D ambiguous. The length of the CDR3 is 14 residues. Germline lookup yields CDR1 MNHEY and CDR2 SMNVEV (reference sequence). V was clipped by 6 bases and J by 7 bases, with 18 bases between them. This CDR3 reads CASRLSLEVGGYTF. The CDR3 nucleotides read TGTGCCAGCAGATTAAGCCTGGAGGTCGGTGGCTACACCTTC.

V gene TRBV2 combines with J gene TRBJ2-7; 11 bases align to TRBD2. Looked up from germline, CDR1 is SNHLY and CDR2 is FYNNEI. The CDR3 totals 15 residues. With V trimmed by 7 bases and J by 0 bases, 5 bases remained unmatched. As DNA, the CDR3 is TGTGCCAGCAAAGCCGGGACTAGCGGCTCCTACGAGCAGTACTTC. Amino acids: CASKAGTSGSYEQYF.

This clone was counted a single time. This chain uses TRBV5-4 with TRBJ1-1; the D gene is possibly TRBD1 (6 bases). The CDR3 covers 15 residues. The V gene's germline CDR1 is SGHNT and CDR2 YYREEE (reference sequence). Trimming took 3 bases from V and 1 from J, leaving 13 bases between them. The CDR3 is CASSSPLQGNTEAFF. CDR3 sequence (DNA): TGTGCCAGCAGCTCTCCATTACAGGGGAACACTGAAGCTTTCTTT.

This sequence joins TRBV30 and TRBJ1-2; no firm D call. Per the germline V gene, CDR1 is GTSNPN and CDR2 is SVGIG (reference sequence). V gave up 3 bases and J gave up 2 bases, with 7 bases separating them. This CDR3 has 12 amino acids. The CDR3 loop reads CAWRTNNYGYTF. CDR3 DNA: TGTGCCTGGAGGACCAACAACTATGGCTACACCTTC.

The CDR3 protein is CASSFLANYGYTF. In nucleotides, the CDR3 is TGTGCCAGCAGTTTCTTAGCTAACTATGGCTACACCTTC. The V call is TRBV12-3 or TRBV12-4, the J call TRBJ1-2; D call uncertain. The CDR3 covers 13 residues. Trimming took off 3 bases at V and 0 bases at J, with 5 bases between the two ends.

The gene calls are TRBV2 and TRBJ1-5, with 9 bases that match TRBD1. Germline CDR1 SNHLY, CDR2 FYNNEI. Losses at the gene ends were 5 bases for V and 0 bases for J; bases not matched to a gene: 2. This CDR3 has 15 residues. The CDR3 here is CASSSDRGSNQPQHF. The DNA of the CDR3 is TGTGCCAGCAGTTCGGACAGGGGTAGCAATCAGCCCCAGCATTTT. Together with reference TRBV2 and TRBJ1-5, the CDR3 gives the full variable domain: EPEVTQTPSHQVTQMGQEVILRCVPISNHLYFYWYRQILGQKVEFLVSFYNNEISEKSEIFDDQFSVERPDGSNFTLKIRSTKLEDSAMYFCASSSDRGSNQPQHFGDGTRLSIL.

The chain couples TRBV27 to TRBJ2-2; D is unresolved. CDR1 and CDR2 from the germline V gene are MNHEY and SMNVEV (reference sequence). Trimming removed 3 bases from V and 0 bases from J, with 8 bases in between. This CDR3 is 15 amino acids long. As DNA, the CDR3 is TGTGCCAGCAGTTTCAAGGGTACGAACACCGGGGAGCTGTTTTTT. It codes for CASSFKGTNTGELFF.

The DNA of the CDR3 is TGCGCCAGCAGGGTAGGCGACAGGGAACAGGGAAAACTGTTTTTT. This gives the protein CASRVGDREQGKLFF. V and J are TRBV5-1 and TRBJ1-4, with TRBD1 matching over 7 bases. This CDR3 has 15 amino acids. Trimming took 5 bases from V and 10 from J; bases not matched to a gene: 14. Germline V gives CDR1 SGHRS, CDR2 YFSETQ.

The chain carries TRBV28 and TRBJ1-1; D gene unclear. Trimming stripped 4 bases from V and 1 base from J, with 13 bases between. The CDR3 loop spans 15 amino acids. Looked up from germline, CDR1 is MDHEN and CDR2 is SYDVKM. The CDR3 region has the DNA TGTGCCAGCAGTTCTCTAGGACGGCCGAACACTGAAGCTTTCTTT. Encoded protein: CASSSLGRPNTEAFF.

The chain carries TRBV5-1 and TRBJ2-2; 8 bases align to TRBD1. Germline V CDR1 and CDR2: SGHRS, YFSETQ. The CDR3 totals 14 residues. Trimming removed 2 bases from V and 6 bases from J; junction bases left unmatched: 3. The CDR3 spells CASSLSTGAGELFF. CDR3 nucleotide sequence: TGCGCCAGCAGCTTATCGACAGGGGCCGGGGAGCTGTTTTTT.